Shown below are 11 T cell receptor beta chains from a single sample sequenced in a study of beta chain features in type 1 diabetes. Expressed TCRB transcripts got sequenced, as all isolated RNA was reverse transcribed. Sequencing used immunoSEQ multiplex PCR; TCRdb keeps in-frame clones, though not all of them. The sample holds around 240,000 clones, over 9.5% seen once. The sequencing sample was made of naive CD4+ T cells from blood. The receptors were gathered from a woman aged 18-29 years in good health.

This clone occurred a few times. This sequence joins TRBV1 and TRBJ2-1; whether TRBD2, the table's D call, matches the DNA was not checked. TRBV1 is assigned pseudogene status. This CDR3 comprises 17 residues. CDR3 nucleotides: TGCACCAGCAGCCCCGGGGCGGGAGGGCCCGAGGGAGATGAGCAGTTCTTC. The encoded protein is CTSSPGAGGPEGDEQFF.

The chain uses TRBV19 and TRBJ2-1; 7 nucleotides agree with TRBD1. J gave up 2 bases and V 7 bases, and 8 bases lay outside the gene matches. This CDR3 spans 15 amino acids. Germline lookup yields CDR1 LNHDA and CDR2 SQIVND (reference sequence). For the CDR3, the DNA is TGTGCCAGTAAAGACACCGGGACAGCCTACAATGAGCAGTTCTTC. Translating it yields CASKDTGTAYNEQFF.

The chain joins TRBV30 to TRBJ2-5; TRBD2 agrees at 10 bases. Germline-derived CDR1 and CDR2 are GTSNPN and SVGIG (reference sequence). J gave up 3 bases and V 0 bases, and 1 base lay outside the gene matches. CDR3 size: 14 residues. The CDR3 spells CAWSVLAGEETQYF. As DNA, the CDR3 is TGTGCCTGGAGTGTCCTAGCGGGAGAAGAGACCCAGTACTTC.

The genes are TRBV29-1 and TRBJ1-1; 10 bases agree with TRBD1. V shed 6 bases and J 1 base; nucleotides not matched to a gene: 11. CDR3 length: 16 amino acids. CDR1 is SQVTM and CDR2 is ANQGSEA in the germline V gene. CDR3 bases: TGCAGCGTACCACCGGGACAGGGGCGGTGGAACACTGAAGCTTTCTTT. Protein sequence: CSVPPGQGRWNTEAFF.

V and J are TRBV4-3 and TRBJ2-3, with D perhaps matching TRBD2 (6 bases). The CDR3 covers 16 residues. Trimming removed 2 bases at V and 2 bases at J, with 14 bases between. CDR1 is LGHNA and CDR2 is YSLEER in the germline V gene. The CDR3 here is CASSQTPGLNTDTQYF. CDR3 in DNA: TGCGCCAGCAGCCAAACGCCGGGACTCAACACAGATACGCAGTATTTT.

The V and J genes are TRBV5-1 and TRBJ1-1; 9 bases are a match to TRBD1. Germline trimming cut 5 bases from V and 5 bases from J; bases unmatched to any gene: 10. CDR3 size: 15 residues. CDR1 and CDR2 (germline): SGHRS, YFSETQ. The CDR3 reads CASRVGYRGRTEAFF. In nucleotides, the CDR3 is TGCGCCAGCAGGGTGGGGTACAGGGGGCGAACTGAAGCTTTCTTT.

The chain links TRBV9 to TRBJ1-4; D is perhaps TRBD1 (6 bases). CDR3 length equals 14 residues. CDR1 and CDR2 from the germline V gene are SGDLS and YYNGEE. Trimming stripped 4 bases from V and 7 bases from J, with 14 bases between. CDR3 DNA sequence: TGTGCCAGCAGCACAGGGAATCCTGCTGAAAAACTGTTTTTT. Amino acids: CASSTGNPAEKLFF.

This clone was counted a few times. This rearrangement joins TRBV20-1 to TRBJ1-1, with 8 bases identical to TRBD1. Trimming at V came to 5 bases and at J to 8 bases, leaving 4 bases not matched to a gene. Germline V gene lookup returns CDR1 DFQATT and CDR2 SNEGSKA (reference sequence). This CDR3 is 11 amino acids long. CDR3 residues: CSAARTGEAFF. The CDR3, as DNA: TGCAGTGCTGCACGGACAGGGGAAGCTTTCTTT.

V usage is TRBV7-9 and J usage is TRBJ2-1; 7 nucleotides agree with TRBD2. Germline CDR1 and CDR2: SEHNR and FQNEAQ (reference sequence). Unmatched junction bases numbered 14, after V lost 8 bases and J lost 7 bases. The CDR3 has 15 amino acids. CDR3 amino acids: CASAPAWRELNEQFF. CDR3 nucleotide sequence: TGTGCCAGCGCCCCTGCCTGGCGGGAGTTAAATGAGCAGTTCTTC.

The sample holds a few counts of this clone. The chain couples TRBV5-1 to TRBJ2-1, with TRBD2 matching 13 bases. The V segment lost 2 bases and the J segment 7 bases; nucleotides outside the gene matches: 3. The CDR3 contains 15 residues. Germline CDR1 reads SGHRS; CDR2 reads YFSETQ. The CDR3 DNA follows: TGCGCCAGCAGCTTCGGACTAGCGGGAGCTAATGAGCAGTTCTTC. As protein: CASSFGLAGANEQFF.

The table lists this clone with a few counts. The V gene is TRBV7-8, the J gene TRBJ1-5; D remains ambiguous. Germline V CDR1 and CDR2: SGHVS, FQNEAQ. V lost 3 bases and J 4 bases, leaving 7 bases between the germline ends. The CDR3 loop spans 13 amino acids. The CDR3 sequence: CASSLEANQPQHF. The DNA of the CDR3 is TGTGCCAGCAGCTTGGAGGCAAATCAGCCCCAGCATTTT.